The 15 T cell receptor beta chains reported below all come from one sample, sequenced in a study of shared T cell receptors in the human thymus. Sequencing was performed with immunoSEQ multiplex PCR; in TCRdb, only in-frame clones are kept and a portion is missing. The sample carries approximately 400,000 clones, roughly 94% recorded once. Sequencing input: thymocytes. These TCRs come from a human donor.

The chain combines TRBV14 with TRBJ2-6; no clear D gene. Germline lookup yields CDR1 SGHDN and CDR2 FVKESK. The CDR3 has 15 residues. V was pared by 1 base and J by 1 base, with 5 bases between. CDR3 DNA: TGTGCCAGCAGCCAAGTGGGGTCTGGGGCCAACGTCCTGACTTTC. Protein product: CASSQVGSGANVLTF. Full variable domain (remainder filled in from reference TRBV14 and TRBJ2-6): EAGVTQFPSHSVIEKGQTVTLRCDPISGHDNLYWYRRVMGKEIKFLLHFVKESKQDESGMPNNRFLAERTGGTYSTLKVQPAELEDSGVYFCASSQVGSGANVLTFGAGSRLTVL.

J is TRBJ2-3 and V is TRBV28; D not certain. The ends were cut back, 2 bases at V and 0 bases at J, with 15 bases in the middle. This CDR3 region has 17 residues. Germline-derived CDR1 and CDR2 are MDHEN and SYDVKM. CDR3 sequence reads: CASSLAAHSPSTDTQYF. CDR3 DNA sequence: TGTGCCAGCAGTTTAGCGGCCCATTCTCCTAGCACAGATACGCAGTATTTT.

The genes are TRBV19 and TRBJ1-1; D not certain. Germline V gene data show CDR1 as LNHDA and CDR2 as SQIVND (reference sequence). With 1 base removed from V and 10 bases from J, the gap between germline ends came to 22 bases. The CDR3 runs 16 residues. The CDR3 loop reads CASSIAPLALWEGAFF. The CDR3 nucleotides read TGTGCCAGTAGTATAGCCCCCCTAGCCCTTTGGGAGGGAGCTTTCTTT.

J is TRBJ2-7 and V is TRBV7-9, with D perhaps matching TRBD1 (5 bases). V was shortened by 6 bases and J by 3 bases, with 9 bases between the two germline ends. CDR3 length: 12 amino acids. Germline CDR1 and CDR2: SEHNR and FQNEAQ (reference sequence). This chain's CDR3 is CASRSGFYEQYF. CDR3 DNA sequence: TGTGCCAGCAGATCAGGGTTCTACGAGCAGTACTTC.

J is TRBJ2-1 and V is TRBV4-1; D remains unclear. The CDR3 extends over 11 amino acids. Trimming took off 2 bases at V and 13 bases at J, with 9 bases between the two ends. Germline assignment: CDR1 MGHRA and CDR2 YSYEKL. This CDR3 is CASSQFGPQFF. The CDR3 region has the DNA TGCGCCAGCAGCCAATTTGGACCTCAGTTCTTC.

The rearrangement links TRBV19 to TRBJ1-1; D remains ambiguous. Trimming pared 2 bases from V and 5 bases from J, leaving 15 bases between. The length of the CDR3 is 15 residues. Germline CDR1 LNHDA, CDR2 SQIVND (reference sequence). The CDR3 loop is CASSIRTPIGTEAFF. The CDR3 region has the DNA TGTGCCAGTAGTATACGAACACCGATTGGGACTGAAGCTTTCTTT.

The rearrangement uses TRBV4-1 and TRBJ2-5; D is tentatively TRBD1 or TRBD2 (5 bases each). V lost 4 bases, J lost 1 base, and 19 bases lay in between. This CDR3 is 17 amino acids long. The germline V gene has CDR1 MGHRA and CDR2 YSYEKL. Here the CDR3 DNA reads TGCGCCAGCAGCCCCGGGACCCCAAAGCGCCCCCAAGAGACCCAGTACTTC. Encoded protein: CASSPGTPKRPQETQYF.

The CDR3 coding sequence is TGTGCCATCAGTGAGAGGGAACGGACCCACTCCTACAATGAGCAGTTCTTC. Translated, it gives CAISERERTHSYNEQFF. The gene calls are TRBV10-3 and TRBJ2-1; D gene uncertain. CDR1 is ENHRY, CDR2 SYGVKD, per germline. V shed 2 bases and J shed 0 bases, with 14 bases lying between them. The CDR3 has 17 residues.

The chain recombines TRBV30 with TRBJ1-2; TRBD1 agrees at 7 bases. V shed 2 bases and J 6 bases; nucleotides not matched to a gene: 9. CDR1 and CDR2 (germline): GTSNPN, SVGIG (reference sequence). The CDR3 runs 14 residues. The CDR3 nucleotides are TGTGCCTGGAGTAAGTACAGGGGTAGTGATGGCTACACCTTC. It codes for CAWSKYRGSDGYTF. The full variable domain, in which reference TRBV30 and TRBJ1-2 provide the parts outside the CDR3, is SQTIHQWPATLVQPVGSPLSLECTVEGTSNPNLYWYRQAAGRGLQLLFYSVGIGQISSEVPQNLSASRPQDRQFILSSKKLLLSDSGFYLCAWSKYRGSDGYTFGSGTRLTVV.

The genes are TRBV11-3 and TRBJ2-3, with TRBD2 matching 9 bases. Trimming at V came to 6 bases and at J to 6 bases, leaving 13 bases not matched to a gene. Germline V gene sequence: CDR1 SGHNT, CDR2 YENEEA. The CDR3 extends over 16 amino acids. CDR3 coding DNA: TGTGCCAGCAGTATCTGGCGGGAGGGCCTCCCCGATACGCAGTATTTT. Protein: CASSIWREGLPDTQYF. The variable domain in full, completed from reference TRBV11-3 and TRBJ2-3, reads EAGVVQSPRYKIIEKKQPVAFWCNPISGHNTLYWYLQNLGQGPELLIRYENEEAVDDSQLPKDRFSAERLKGVDSTLKIQPAELGDSAVYLCASSIWREGLPDTQYFGPGTRLTVL.

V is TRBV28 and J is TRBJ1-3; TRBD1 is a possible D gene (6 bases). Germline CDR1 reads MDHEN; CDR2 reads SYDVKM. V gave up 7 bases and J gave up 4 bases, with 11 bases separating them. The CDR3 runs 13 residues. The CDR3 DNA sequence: TGTGCCAGCATTGAGGGGGAAGGAAACACCATATATTTT. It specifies CASIEGEGNTIYF.

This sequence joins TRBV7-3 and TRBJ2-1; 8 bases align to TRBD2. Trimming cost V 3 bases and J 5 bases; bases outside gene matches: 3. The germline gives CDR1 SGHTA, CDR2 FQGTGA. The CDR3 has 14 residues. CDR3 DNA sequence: TGTGCCAGCAGCTTCCGGGAGGGACACAATGAGCAGTTCTTC. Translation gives CASSFREGHNEQFF.

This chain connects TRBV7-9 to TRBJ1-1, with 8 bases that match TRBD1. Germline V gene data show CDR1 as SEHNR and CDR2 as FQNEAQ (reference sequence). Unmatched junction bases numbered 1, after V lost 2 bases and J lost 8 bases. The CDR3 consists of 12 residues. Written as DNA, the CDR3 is TGTGCCAGCAGCTTAAGGGACAGGGAAGCTTTCTTT. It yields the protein CASSLRDREAFF. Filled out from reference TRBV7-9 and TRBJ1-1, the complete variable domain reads DTGVSQNPRHKITKRGQNVTFRCDPISEHNRLYWYRQTLGQGPEFLTYFQNEAQLEKSRLLSDRFSAERPKGSFSTLEIQRTEQGDSAMYLCASSLRDREAFFGQGTRLTVV.

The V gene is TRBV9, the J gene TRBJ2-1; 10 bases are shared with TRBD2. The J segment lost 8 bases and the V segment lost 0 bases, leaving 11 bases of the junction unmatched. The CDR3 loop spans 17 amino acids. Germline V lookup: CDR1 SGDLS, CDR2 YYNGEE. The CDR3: CASSVEASGRDGHEQFF. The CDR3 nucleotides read TGTGCCAGCAGCGTAGAGGCTAGCGGGAGAGATGGTCATGAGCAGTTCTTC.

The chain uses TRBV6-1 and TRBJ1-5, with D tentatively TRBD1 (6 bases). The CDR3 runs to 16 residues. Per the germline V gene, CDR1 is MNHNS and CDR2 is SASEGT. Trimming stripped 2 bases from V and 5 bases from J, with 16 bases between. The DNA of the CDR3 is TGTGCCAGCAGTGAAAGGGGACACTTTGTTGATCAGCCCCAGCATTTT. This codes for CASSERGHFVDQPQHF.